This entry lists 18 T cell receptor beta chains sequenced from one sample in a study of blood T cell repertoires in COVID-19. The data were produced by immunoSEQ multiplex PCR, yet TCRdb's version contains in-frame clones alone and is incomplete. The sample includes about 130,000 clones, 84% seen only once; the top ten take 10% to 15%. The sequencing sample was made of peripheral blood. These TCRs come from an older woman with acute or convalescent COVID-19.

This chain links TRBV10-3 with TRBJ1-2; TRBD1 agrees at 11 bases. With V trimmed by 7 bases and J by 5 bases, 3 bases remained unmatched. CDR1 and CDR2 (germline): ENHRY, SYGVKD. The CDR3 is 13 residues long. The CDR3 region has the DNA TGTGCCATCAAGGGACAGGGGGTTTATGGCTACACCTTC. This codes for CAIKGQGVYGYTF.

V and J are TRBV12-3 or TRBV12-4 and TRBJ1-1, with D hard to call. The CDR3 loop spans 12 amino acids. V lost 3 bases to trimming and J lost 1 base, with 3 bases between them. The CDR3 sequence: CASSFGNTEAFF. The CDR3 DNA reads TGTGCCAGCAGTTTCGGGAACACTGAAGCTTTCTTT.

The chain has TRBV10-3 and TRBJ1-2; D remains ambiguous. CDR3 size: 12 residues. V shed 4 bases and J shed 4 bases, with 7 bases lying between them. CDR1 and CDR2 from the germline V gene are ENHRY and SYGVKD. Here the CDR3 DNA reads TGTGCCATCAGTGGCCAGGCCTATGGCTACACCTTC. Amino acids: CAISGQAYGYTF.

The chain has TRBV12-3 or TRBV12-4 and TRBJ1-2; D is unclear. V dropped 6 bases and J dropped 2 bases, with 10 bases sitting between them. The length of the CDR3 is 13 residues. The CDR3: CASSIGGNYGYTF. CDR3 sequence (DNA): TGTGCCAGCAGCATAGGAGGAAACTATGGCTACACCTTC.

The rearrangement joins TRBV5-4 to TRBJ2-5; 12 positions match TRBD2. The CDR3 covers 16 residues. The germline gives CDR1 SGHNT, CDR2 YYREEE (reference sequence). Trimming cost V 4 bases and J 5 bases; bases outside gene matches: 9. The CDR3: CASSASGGARWETQYF. The CDR3 DNA reads as TGTGCCAGCAGCGCTAGCGGGGGGGCACGTTGGGAGACCCAGTACTTC.

This chain joins TRBV2 and TRBJ1-6, with D perhaps TRBD1 (5 bases). The V and J ends lost 4 bases and 10 bases respectively, with 11 bases between them. Germline V gene data show CDR1 as SNHLY and CDR2 as FYNNEI. The CDR3 spans 13 residues. The CDR3 nucleotides are TGTGCCAGCAGTGTTCGACAGAACTCACCCCTCCACTTT. Its protein is CASSVRQNSPLHF.

The chain links TRBV30 to TRBJ1-5, with TRBD1 identical over 9 bases. The CDR3 contains 18 residues. J lost 2 bases, V lost 2 bases, and 13 bases had no gene match. The germline V gene encodes CDR1 GTSNPN and CDR2 SVGIG (reference sequence). DNA of the CDR3: TGTGCCTGGAGTTCGGGACAGGGATTAGGAAGAGGCAATCAGCCCCAGCATTTT. Encoded protein: CAWSSGQGLGRGNQPQHF.

This chain joins TRBV10-1 and TRBJ1-4; 10 bases line up with TRBD1. V was clipped by 5 bases and J by 6 bases; unmatched bases: 6. CDR3 size: 15 residues. The germline V gene has CDR1 WNHNN and CDR2 SYGVQD (reference sequence). The CDR3 DNA follows: TGCGCCAGCAGTAACTCCGGGACAGGGGATGAAAAACTGTTTTTT. Its translation: CASSNSGTGDEKLFF.

The chain recombines TRBV3-1 (or the pseudogene TRBV3-2) with TRBJ1-2, with 10 bases fitting TRBD1. CDR1 and CDR2 (germline): LGHDT, YNNKEL (reference sequence). This CDR3 is 15 amino acids long. The J segment lost 7 bases and the V segment lost 4 bases, leaving 9 bases of the junction unmatched. The chain's CDR3 is CASSPNPGQGFGYTF. In DNA, the CDR3 is TGTGCCAGCAGCCCAAATCCGGGACAGGGGTTTGGCTACACCTTC.

The chain carries TRBV30 and TRBJ2-5; the D gene is possibly TRBD2 (6 bases). Germline assignment: CDR1 GTSNPN and CDR2 SVGIG (reference sequence). This CDR3 is built from 14 residues. Trimming took 2 bases from V and 3 from J, leaving 13 bases between them. The CDR3 DNA reads as TGTGCCTGGAGTCAGCGGGCCTTAAAAGAGACCCAGTACTTC. Translating it yields CAWSQRALKETQYF.

V gene TRBV4-1 combines with J gene TRBJ2-1; no firm D call. Germline loops: CDR1 MGHRA, CDR2 YSYEKL. The CDR3 spans 14 residues. With 2 bases removed from V and 6 bases from J, the gap between germline ends came to 11 bases. The CDR3 sequence is CASSQFETSNEQFF. The DNA of the CDR3 is TGCGCCAGCAGCCAATTCGAGACTTCCAATGAGCAGTTCTTC.

The chain uses TRBV19 and TRBJ2-3, with D maybe TRBD1 (6 bases). The CDR3 extends over 14 amino acids. The V gene lost 3 bases and the J gene lost 6 bases, with 13 bases spanning the gap. The germline V gene has CDR1 LNHDA and CDR2 SQIVND (reference sequence). CDR3 bases: TGTGCCAGTAGTATCGCCAGGGGCATCGATACGCAGTATTTT. Protein: CASSIARGIDTQYF.

The J gene is TRBJ1-1, the V gene TRBV6-5, with D unresolved. Germline V lookup: CDR1 MNHEY, CDR2 SVGAGI. This CDR3 region has 13 residues. V lost 6 bases and J lost 5, with 13 bases in between. The CDR3 loop reads CASSWWVGTEAFF. The CDR3, as DNA: TGTGCCAGCAGCTGGTGGGTCGGGACTGAAGCTTTCTTT.

The chain has TRBV7-8 and TRBJ1-1; D possibly corresponds to TRBD1 (6 bases). V shed 6 bases and J shed 0 bases, with 20 bases lying between them. The CDR3 consists of 17 residues. CDR1 SGHVS and CDR2 FQNEAQ come from the germline V gene. Here the CDR3 DNA reads TGTGCCAGCAGTCCAGTAGGGGGTGTGGTCATGAACACTGAAGCTTTCTTT. It yields the protein CASSPVGGVVMNTEAFF.

V and J are TRBV2 and TRBJ1-1; 9 positions agree with TRBD1. J lost 2 bases, V lost 6 bases, and 7 bases had no gene match. CDR1 is SNHLY, CDR2 FYNNEI, per germline. This CDR3 has 15 residues. The DNA of the CDR3 is TGTGCCAGCAGCCGGGACAGGGATGGAAACACTGAAGCTTTCTTT. Residues: CASSRDRDGNTEAFF. The entire variable domain, with the rest obtained from reference TRBV2 and TRBJ1-1, is as follows: EPEVTQTPSHQVTQMGQEVILRCVPISNHLYFYWYRQILGQKVEFLVSFYNNEISEKSEIFDDQFSVERPDGSNFTLKIRSTKLEDSAMYFCASSRDRDGNTEAFFGQGTRLTVV.

The V call is TRBV24-1, the J call TRBJ2-7, with 7 bases identical to TRBD2. The CDR3 sequence is 15 residues long. The germline V gene encodes CDR1 KGHDR and CDR2 SFDVKD. V was clipped by 4 bases and J by 3 bases; unmatched bases: 8. CDR3 DNA sequence: TGTGCCACCAGTGACGTATCTAGCGGAGACTACGAGCAGTACTTC. Translated, it gives CATSDVSSGDYEQYF.

The chain combines TRBV2 with TRBJ1-3; D perhaps matches TRBD1 (6 bases). The CDR3 extends over 14 amino acids. CDR1 and CDR2 (germline): SNHLY, FYNNEI. Trimming removed 3 bases at V and 3 bases at J, with 9 bases between. CDR3 bases: TGTGCCAGCAGTGAGGACAGTGGTGGAAACACCATATATTTT. Protein product: CASSEDSGGNTIYF.

The chain combines TRBV2 with TRBJ1-1; D remains unclear. Germline values: CDR1 SNHLY, CDR2 FYNNEI. The CDR3 sequence is 17 residues long. V lost 7 bases and J lost 1, with 22 bases in between. CDR3 in amino acids: CASIAPGGVRGNTEAFF. Written as DNA, the CDR3 is TGTGCCAGCATCGCCCCCGGCGGAGTTCGGGGGAACACTGAAGCTTTCTTT.